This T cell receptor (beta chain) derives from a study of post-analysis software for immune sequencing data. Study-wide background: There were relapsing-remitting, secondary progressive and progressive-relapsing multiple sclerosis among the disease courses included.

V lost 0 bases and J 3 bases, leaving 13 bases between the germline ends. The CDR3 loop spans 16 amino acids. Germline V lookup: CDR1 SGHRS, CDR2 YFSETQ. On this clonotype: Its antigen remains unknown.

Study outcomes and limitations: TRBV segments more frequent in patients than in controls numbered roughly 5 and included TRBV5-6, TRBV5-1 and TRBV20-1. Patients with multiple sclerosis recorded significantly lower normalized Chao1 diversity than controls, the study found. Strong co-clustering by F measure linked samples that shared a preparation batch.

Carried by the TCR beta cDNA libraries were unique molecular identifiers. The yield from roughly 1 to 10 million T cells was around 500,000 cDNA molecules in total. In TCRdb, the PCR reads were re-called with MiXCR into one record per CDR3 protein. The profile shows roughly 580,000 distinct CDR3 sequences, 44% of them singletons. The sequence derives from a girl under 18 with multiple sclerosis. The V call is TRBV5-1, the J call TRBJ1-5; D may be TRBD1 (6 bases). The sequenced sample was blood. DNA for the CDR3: TGCGCCAGCAGCTTGGGACTTGACAGGAACAATCAGCCCCAGCATTTT. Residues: CASSLGLDRNNQPQHF.